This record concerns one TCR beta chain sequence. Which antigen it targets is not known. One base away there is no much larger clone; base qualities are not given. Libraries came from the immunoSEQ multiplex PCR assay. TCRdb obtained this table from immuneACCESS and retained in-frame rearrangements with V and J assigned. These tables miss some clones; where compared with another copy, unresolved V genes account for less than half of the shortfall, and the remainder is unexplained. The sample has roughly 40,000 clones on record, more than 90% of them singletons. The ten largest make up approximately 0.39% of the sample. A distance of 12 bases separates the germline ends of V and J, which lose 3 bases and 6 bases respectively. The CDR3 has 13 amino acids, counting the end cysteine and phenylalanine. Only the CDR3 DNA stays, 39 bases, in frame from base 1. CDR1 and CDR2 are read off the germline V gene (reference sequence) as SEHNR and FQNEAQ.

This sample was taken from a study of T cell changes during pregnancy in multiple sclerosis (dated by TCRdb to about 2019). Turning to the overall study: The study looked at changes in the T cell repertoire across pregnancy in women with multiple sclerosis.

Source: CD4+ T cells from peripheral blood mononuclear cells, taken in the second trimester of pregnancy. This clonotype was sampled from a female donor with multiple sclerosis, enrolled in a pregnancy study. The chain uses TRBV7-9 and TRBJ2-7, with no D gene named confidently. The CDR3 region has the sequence CASSFLISREQYF. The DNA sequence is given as TGTGCCAGCAGCTTTCTAATTTCTCGCGAGCAGTACTTC.